A single sample is the source of the 22 T cell receptor beta chains below, sequenced in a study of CD8+ T cells in alopecia areata. TCR sequencing used cDNA made by reverse transcription of extracted RNA. TCRdb keeps only in-frame clones here, not all; method: immunoSEQ multiplex PCR. The sample has approximately 300,000 clones, none seen only once. The pooled cutaneous lymph node cells were sorted using several markers (CD4, CD8alpha, NKG2D, NKG2ACE and others). The sequencing sample was made of CD4+ T cells sorted from a lymph node. These receptors were obtained from a C3H/HeJ mouse with alopecia areata. The strain is characterized by the MHC haplotype H2-k.

This clone was seen a few times. Gene names denote mouse genes. The sequenced part of the CDR3 DNA is TGTGCCAGCAGTGAGACAGGCACTAGTGCAGAA. Protein: CASSETGTSAE. The complete CDR3 reads CASSETGTSAETLYF. This rearrangement joins TRBV13-1 to TRBJ2-3, with D perhaps TRBD1 (6 bases). The missing CDR3 end, 4 residues past where the read stops, is filled in from the germline J gene. CDR3 length: 15 amino acids. Germline CDR1 is NSHNY and CDR2 is SYGAGN. The V gene lost 2 bases and the J gene lost 0 bases, with 10 bases spanning the gap.

Concerning this clone: The genes and germline here are from mouse. The CDR3 region is CASSITGNAEQFF. CDR3 DNA (partial): TGTGCCAGCAGTATAACAGGGAATGCT. The chain recombines TRBV19 with TRBJ2-1; perhaps TRBD1 as D (6 bases). The observed sequence ends 4 residues before the CDR3 terminus, with the missing tail filled in from the germline J gene. Trimming took 1 base from V and 5 from J, leaving 7 bases between them. This CDR3 region has 13 residues. From germline, CDR1 is FNHDT and CDR2 SITEND (reference sequence).

The sample holds a few counts of this clone. The gene names here belong to mouse. The read ends 4 residues before the CDR3 terminus; that terminus is restored from the germline J gene. The chain has TRBV1 and TRBJ2-1; 9 nucleotides agree with TRBD1. The CDR3 extends over 17 amino acids. The V gene's germline CDR1 is NSQYPW and CDR2 LRSPGD (reference sequence). Trimming at V came to 0 bases and at J to 5 bases, leaving 8 bases not matched to a gene. The part of the CDR3 DNA that was read is TGCACCTGCAGTGCAGACATTAGGGACAGGGAGGATGCT. Protein product: CTCSADIRDREDA. The full CDR3 protein is CTCSADIRDREDAEQFF. Complete variable domain (other parts from reference TRBV1 and TRBJ2-1): VTLLEQNPRWRLVPRGQAVNLRCILKNSQYPWMSWYQQDLQKQLQWLFTLRSPGDKEVKSLPGADYLATRVTDTELRLQVANMSQGRTLYCTCSADIRDREDAEQFFGPGTRLTVL.

About this clone itself: Germline and genes here are mouse. The read falls 3 residues short of the CDR3 end, and the missing part is taken from the germline J gene. This CDR3 is also generated by other DNA sequences in the sample. The rearrangement joins TRBV13-1 to TRBJ1-6; the D is unclear. TRBJ1-6 is treated as an ORF (open reading frame) with a function not yet certain. With 6 bases removed from V and 0 bases from J, the gap between germline ends came to 4 bases. Germline V gene data show CDR1 as NSHNY and CDR2 as SYGAGN. This CDR3 region has 13 residues. The CDR3 bases that were read are TGTGCCAGCACAGATTCCTATAATTCGCCC. Translating gives CASTDSYNSP. The whole CDR3 region reads CASTDSYNSPLYF.

This clone was picked up a small number of times. Gene names follow the mouse nomenclature. The CDR3 protein is CASSLEPGGQNTLYF. The sequenced part of the CDR3 DNA is TGTGCCAGCTCTCTCGAACCAGGGGGTCAAAAC. V usage is TRBV12-1 and J usage is TRBJ2-4, with D possibly being TRBD1 (6 bases). Read sequence stops 4 residues before the CDR3 end, and the germline J gene provides the missing end. The CDR3 length is 15 residues. The V end lost 0 bases, the J end lost 1 base, and 10 bases lay between the germline ends. Germline CDR1 reads SGHSN; CDR2 reads HYEKVE.

This clone was observed a handful of times. These gene names are mouse names. The read finishes 4 residues shy of the CDR3 end, and the germline J gene is used to complete it. The chain uses TRBV13-2 and TRBJ1-1; no firm D call. This CDR3 has 13 residues. Trimming cost V 2 bases and J 3 bases, with 8 bases left between them. The germline V gene has CDR1 NNHNN and CDR2 SYGAGS (reference sequence). CDR3 sequence reads: CASGEGWDTEVFF. The sequenced CDR3 bases are TGTGCCAGCGGTGAGGGGTGGGACACA.

Worth noting for this clone: Gene labels here are mouse ones. The observed sequence ends 4 residues before the CDR3 terminus, with the missing tail filled in from the germline J gene. V is TRBV31 and J is TRBJ2-5; 8 nucleotides match TRBD1. Germline-derived CDR1 and CDR2 are GKSSPN and SITVG. CDR3 size: 13 residues. The CDR3 sequence is CAWSLQGADTQYF. Incomplete CDR3 DNA: TGTGCCTGGAGTCTGCAGGGGGCGGAC.

Comments on this clone: Any gene name here is a mouse gene name. The read halts 4 residues ahead of the CDR3 end, with the missing end drawn from the germline J gene. The gene calls are TRBV19 and TRBJ2-7; TRBD1 matches at 7 bases. This CDR3 comprises 15 residues. Per the germline V gene, CDR1 is FNHDT and CDR2 is SITEND (reference sequence). After removal of 5 bases from V and 3 bases from J, the junction contained 11 bases not matched to a gene. The sequenced part of the CDR3 DNA is TGTGCCAGCAGCCAAACAGGGGTGGAATTCTAT. Encoded protein: CASSQTGVEFY. The CDR3 as a whole reads CASSQTGVEFYEQYF. Supplemented by reference TRBV19 and TRBJ2-7, the full variable domain reads GGIITQTPKFLIGQEGQKLTLKCQQNFNHDTMYWYRQDSGKGLRLIYYSITENDLQKGDLSEGYDASREKKSSFSLTVTSAQKNEMAVFLCASSQTGVEFYEQYFGPGTRLTVL.

This clone was seen only a few times. Genes here carry mouse names. The read terminates 4 residues before the CDR3 end, so the remaining end is supplied by the germline J gene. The genes are TRBV1 and TRBJ2-5; 10 bases align to TRBD1. Per germline, CDR1 NSQYPW and CDR2 LRSPGD (reference sequence). The CDR3 is 14 amino acids. The DNA read from the CDR3 is TGCACCTGCAGTGGGGGACAGGGGCCAGAC. It encodes CTCSGGQGPD. The CDR3 as a whole reads CTCSGGQGPDTQYF.

In this sample, this clone turned up a few times. Gene names are the mouse ones. The read ends 3 residues shy of where the CDR3 ends; the end is completed using the germline J gene. V gene TRBV13-2 combines with J gene TRBJ1-6; D gene unclear. TRBJ1-6 is an ORF, and what it does is uncertain. CDR3 length: 15 amino acids. Germline V gene lookup returns CDR1 NNHNN and CDR2 SYGAGS (reference sequence). V was clipped by 0 bases and J by 0 bases, with 4 bases between them. The chain's CDR3 is CASGDVSSYNSPLYF. CDR3 bases read: TGTGCCAGCGGTGATGTCAGTTCCTATAATTCGCCC.

As concerns this clone: Gene names and germline match the mouse. The read comes to an end 4 residues before the CDR3 does, leaving the germline J gene to fill in the end. V usage is TRBV1 and J usage is TRBJ2-3; maybe TRBD1 (6 bases). Trimming removed 3 bases at V and 0 bases at J, with 13 bases between. Germline values: CDR1 NSQYPW, CDR2 LRSPGD (reference sequence). The CDR3 loop spans 16 amino acids. The covered CDR3 bases are TGCACCTGCAGTGCGAGCGACAGGCCTAGTGCAGAA. Its protein product is CTCSASDRPSAE. The whole CDR3 sequence is CTCSASDRPSAETLYF.

About this clone itself: Gene names refer to mouse genes. The read finishes 4 residues shy of the CDR3 end, and the germline J gene is used to complete it. Additional DNA sequences in this sample encode the identical CDR3. The chain uses TRBV13-1 and TRBJ2-3, with TRBD2 matching over 11 bases. V shed 3 bases and J 2 bases; nucleotides not matched to a gene: 2. Germline values: CDR1 NSHNY, CDR2 SYGAGN. The CDR3 is made up of 15 amino acids. CDR3: CASSGGLGVAETLYF. CDR3 DNA (partial): TGTGCCAGCAGTGGGGGACTGGGGGTTGCAGAA.

This clone was seen only a few times. Here the gene names and germline are mouse. From the germline J gene comes the end of the CDR3, since the read stops 4 residues before it. The gene calls are TRBV31 and TRBJ2-1, with 9 bases matching TRBD2. CDR1 is GKSSPN and CDR2 is SITVG in the germline V gene. This CDR3 spans 15 amino acids. The part of the CDR3 DNA that was read is TGTGCCTGGACCCCCCGTGGGGGGGCGCTCGCT. Translating it yields CAWTPRGGALA. Given in full, the CDR3 is CAWTPRGGALAEQFF. The whole variable domain, filled in from reference TRBV31 and TRBJ2-1, reads AQTIHQWPVAEIKAVGSPLSLGCTIKGKSSPNLYWYWQATGGTLQQLFYSITVGQVESVVQLNLSASRPKDDQFILSTEKLLLSHSGFYLCAWTPRGGALAEQFFGPGTRLTVL.

This clone was observed a few times. Mouse names are used for the genes. Read data end 4 residues before the CDR3 end; the end is taken from the germline J gene. This rearrangement joins TRBV19 to TRBJ2-5; D ambiguous. Germline V gene lookup returns CDR1 FNHDT and CDR2 SITEND (reference sequence). The ends were cut back, 4 bases at V and 0 bases at J, with 9 bases in the middle. The CDR3 loop spans 14 amino acids. CDR3 amino acids: CASSPTENQDTQYF. The CDR3 DNA, read in part, is TGTGCCAGCAGTCCTACAGAGAACCAAGAC. The full variable domain, completed using reference TRBV19 and TRBJ2-5, is GGIITQTPKFLIGQEGQKLTLKCQQNFNHDTMYWYRQDSGKGLRLIYYSITENDLQKGDLSEGYDASREKKSSFSLTVTSAQKNEMAVFLCASSPTENQDTQYFGPGTRLLVL.

This clone occurred a few times. The gene names here belong to mouse. The read ends 3 residues early relative to the CDR3; the germline J gene fills the gap. The rearrangement joins TRBV19 to TRBJ1-6; TRBD1 matches 9 bases. TRBJ1-6 is an ORF; its function is uncertain. The germline gives CDR1 FNHDT, CDR2 SITEND (reference sequence). The ends lost 4 bases at V and 0 bases at J; junction bases unmatched: 2. The CDR3 spans 16 residues. The CDR3 is CASSDRGYSYNSPLYF. Partial CDR3 DNA: TGTGCCAGCAGTGACAGGGGGTATTCCTATAATTCGCCC.

A few counts support this clone. With a much larger clone just one base away, this may be a read error. The listed genes are named as in mouse. Coverage ceases 4 residues before the CDR3 finishes, and the germline J gene fills in the end. This rearrangement joins TRBV13-1 to TRBJ2-5; D is perhaps TRBD1 (6 bases). V lost 4 bases, J lost 2 bases, and 8 bases lay in between. The CDR3 sequence is 13 residues long. Germline-derived CDR1 and CDR2 are NSHNY and SYGAGN. The DNA read from the CDR3 is TGTGCCAGCAGTCGGGACATCCAAGAC. Encoded protein: CASSRDIQD. The entire CDR3 reads CASSRDIQDTQYF.

This clone came up a few times. Gene names denote mouse genes. The read finishes 4 residues shy of the CDR3 end, and the germline J gene is used to complete it. J is TRBJ2-3 and V is TRBV31; 7 nucleotides line up with TRBD1. The CDR3 is 16 residues long. V lost 0 bases and J lost 0; bases outside the gene matches: 6. Germline CDR1 GKSSPN, CDR2 SITVG. The sequenced part of the CDR3 DNA is TGTGCCTGGAGTCTAGACAGGGAGGCGAGTGCAGAA. Translation: CAWSLDREASAE. The whole CDR3 protein is CAWSLDREASAETLYF.

In the case of this clone: Here the gene names and germline are mouse. The read falls 3 residues short of the CDR3 end, and the missing part is taken from the germline J gene. The V gene is TRBV29, the J gene TRBJ1-6, with a weak D call TRBD1 (5 bases). TRBJ1-6 is an open reading frame whose function is uncertain. Trimming shortened V by 6 bases and J by 4 bases, and 7 bases separated the two germline ends. CDR3 size: 13 residues. Germline V gives CDR1 MSHET, CDR2 SYDVDS. The CDR3 here is CASRDRYNSPLYF. The sequenced part of the CDR3 DNA is TGTGCTAGCAGAGACAGATATAATTCGCCC.

In this sample, this clone turned up a few times. Germline and genes: mouse. Coverage ceases 4 residues before the CDR3 finishes, and the germline J gene fills in the end. V and J are TRBV29 and TRBJ1-1; unclear D gene. V was shortened by 2 bases and J by 3 bases, with 4 bases between the two germline ends. The germline V gene encodes CDR1 MSHET and CDR2 SYDVDS. This CDR3 comprises 12 residues. Incomplete CDR3 DNA: TGTGCTAGCAGTTTACCTGACACA. Encoded protein: CASSLPDT. The CDR3 reads in full as CASSLPDTEVFF.

Note on this clone: The listed genes are named as in mouse. The read stops 4 residues short of the end of the CDR3; the missing end is completed from the germline J gene. V gene TRBV13-1 combines with J gene TRBJ2-7; weak D call: TRBD1 (5 bases). Between the trimmed V and J ends, which lost 0 bases and 0 bases, there was a span of 7 bases. The CDR3 is 14 residues long. The germline CDR1 and CDR2 sequences are NSHNY and SYGAGN. The CDR3: CASSDGQTSYEQYF. The part of the CDR3 DNA that was read is TGTGCCAGCAGTGATGGACAGACCTCCTAT.

In its sample, this clone was seen a few times. Mouse gene names apply. The CDR3 bases that were read are TGTGCCAGCAGTGAGAGGACTGGGGGGGACGACCAAGAC. Amino acids: CASSERTGGDDQD. The CDR3, in full, reads CASSERTGGDDQDTQYF. V gene TRBV13-1 combines with J gene TRBJ2-5, with 12 bases identical to TRBD2. The read comes to an end 4 residues before the CDR3 does, leaving the germline J gene to fill in the end. The germline V gene encodes CDR1 NSHNY and CDR2 SYGAGN. V lost 2 bases and J lost 1; bases outside the gene matches: 5. The CDR3 runs to 17 residues.

This clone occurred a few times. Gene labels here are mouse ones. The read gets to within 4 residues of the CDR3 end, and the germline J gene fills in the rest. The rearrangement joins TRBV19 to TRBJ1-2; D might be TRBD1 (5 bases). This CDR3 region has 15 residues. Trimming took off 4 bases at V and 0 bases at J, with 13 bases between the two ends. The germline V gene encodes CDR1 FNHDT and CDR2 SITEND (reference sequence). Incomplete CDR3 DNA: TGTGCCAGCAGTCCCGTTAGGACAACAAACTCC. Translating gives CASSPVRTTNS. The complete CDR3 reads CASSPVRTTNSDYTF.